The 32 T cell receptor beta chains in this list originate from one sample, sequenced in a study of glioma-infiltrating T cells after dendritic cell vaccination. TCRdb keeps only in-frame clones here, not all; method: immunoSEQ multiplex PCR. Of about 64,000 clones in the sample, approximately 85% are singletons; the top ten hold 9.2%. Sequenced here: blood, sampled before dendritic cell vaccination. The source is a human donor with glioblastoma.

This clone was detected once. The chain uses TRBV5-1 and TRBJ2-3, with unresolved D. CDR1 is SGHRS and CDR2 is YFSETQ in the germline V gene. Trimming removed 2 bases at V and 0 bases at J, with 7 bases between. This CDR3 has 14 amino acids. CDR3 in DNA: TGCGCCAGCAGCTTACGGTCGAGCACAGATACGCAGTATTTT. Translation gives CASSLRSSTDTQYF. The whole variable domain, remainder taken from reference TRBV5-1 and TRBJ2-3, is KAGVTQTPRYLIKTRGQQVTLSCSPISGHRSVSWYQQTPGQGLQFLFEYFSETQRNKGNFPGRFSGRQFSNSRSEMNVSTLELGDSALYLCASSLRSSTDTQYFGPGTRLTVL.

The gene calls are TRBV30 and TRBJ1-5; TRBD1 aligns across 8 bases. Trimming cost V 4 bases and J 7 bases; bases outside gene matches: 3. CDR1 GTSNPN and CDR2 SVGIG come from the germline V gene (reference sequence). The CDR3 covers 12 residues. CDR3 region: CAWTQGEQPQHF. CDR3 nucleotide sequence: TGTGCCTGGACACAGGGGGAACAGCCCCAGCATTTT.

The chain joins TRBV19 to TRBJ2-7; possible D gene TRBD1, 5 bases. Trimming took off 1 base at V and 4 bases at J, with 14 bases between the two ends. The CDR3 runs 15 residues. The V gene's germline CDR1 is LNHDA and CDR2 SQIVND (reference sequence). This CDR3 is CASSIGTTGNYEQYF. The DNA of the CDR3 is TGTGCCAGTAGTATAGGGACAACCGGCAATTACGAGCAGTACTTC.

The chain combines TRBV28 with TRBJ2-7, with a tentative D call TRBD1 (5 bases). The germline V gene has CDR1 MDHEN and CDR2 SYDVKM. This CDR3 region has 16 residues. V was clipped by 3 bases and J by 2 bases, with 17 bases between them. The CDR3 DNA sequence: TGTGCCAGCAGTTTTTCCCTAGACAGATTAACCTACGAGCAGTACTTC. Its translation: CASSFSLDRLTYEQYF.

V is TRBV28 and J is TRBJ1-5; D may be TRBD1 (5 bases). Germline CDR1 MDHEN, CDR2 SYDVKM. Trimming pared 3 bases from V and 1 base from J, leaving 13 bases between. The CDR3 is 16 residues long. CDR3 loop: CASSFWGSLSNQPQHF. CDR3 bases: TGTGCCAGCAGTTTCTGGGGCAGCTTAAGCAATCAGCCCCAGCATTTT.

This chain joins TRBV2 and TRBJ1-1; the match to TRBD1 covers 11 bases. The V segment lost 6 bases and the J segment 0 bases; nucleotides outside the gene matches: 6. Germline values: CDR1 SNHLY, CDR2 FYNNEI. The CDR3 contains 16 residues. The CDR3 reads CASRDRGLRMNTEAFF. The DNA for the CDR3 is TGTGCCAGCAGGGACAGGGGGCTTAGGATGAACACTGAAGCTTTCTTT.

The chain links TRBV9 to TRBJ1-1; TRBD1 is a possible D gene (5 bases). This CDR3 spans 15 amino acids. The V end was cut by 3 bases, the J end by 1 base, with 13 bases between. Looked up from germline, CDR1 is SGDLS and CDR2 is YYNGEE. CDR3 loop: CASSAPRGRNTEAFF. The DNA for the CDR3 is TGTGCCAGCAGCGCCCCTAGGGGCAGGAACACTGAAGCTTTCTTT.

The chain couples TRBV9 to TRBJ2-1; D is unclear. Trimming left V 2 bases short and J 4 bases short, with 19 bases between. The CDR3 totals 17 residues. Germline V gene data show CDR1 as SGDLS and CDR2 as YYNGEE. The DNA of the CDR3 is TGTGCCAGCAGCGTCTACCCTACAGAGATCTCGTACAATGAGCAGTTCTTC. Translating gives CASSVYPTEISYNEQFF.

The chain joins TRBV30 to TRBJ2-1, with 11 bases identical to TRBD1. The CDR3 spans 14 residues. V lost 3 bases and J lost 9; bases outside the gene matches: 7. Germline V CDR1 and CDR2: GTSNPN, SVGIG (reference sequence). The CDR3 loop is CAWSWGTGGGEQFF. The CDR3 region has the DNA TGTGCCTGGAGCTGGGGGACAGGGGGAGGTGAGCAGTTCTTC.

The chain carries TRBV5-6 and TRBJ1-6, with a tentative D call TRBD1 (6 bases). V was pared by 2 bases and J by 0 bases, with 18 bases between. Germline CDR1 is SGHDT and CDR2 is YYEEEE. This CDR3 region has 19 residues. The CDR3 spells CASSFDRSNLGSYNSPLHF. The CDR3 DNA reads TGTGCCAGCAGCTTTGACAGGTCTAACCTAGGCTCCTATAATTCACCCCTCCACTTT.

The genes are TRBV28 and TRBJ2-5, with no clear D. Germline lookup yields CDR1 MDHEN and CDR2 SYDVKM. The germline V and J ends were trimmed by 2 bases and 0 bases, with 4 bases remaining between them. The CDR3 has 13 residues. The CDR3 coding sequence is TGTGCCAGCAGTTTACAGAACCAAGAGACCCAGTACTTC. Its translation is CASSLQNQETQYF.

This chain uses TRBV12-5 with TRBJ1-5, with 8 bases that match TRBD1. The CDR3 is 15 amino acids. Germline CDR1 and CDR2: LGHNT and FRNRAP. J lost 5 bases, V lost 5 bases, and 8 bases had no gene match. The CDR3 region has the DNA TGTGCTAGTGGTCTCAAAACAGGGGGAGATCAGCCCCAGCATTTT. Amino acid sequence: CASGLKTGGDQPQHF.

This clone came up once. V is TRBV5-1 and J is TRBJ2-1; 9 bases line up with TRBD2. This CDR3 has 15 amino acids. Looked up from germline, CDR1 is SGHRS and CDR2 is YFSETQ. The trim removed 4 bases at V and 7 bases at J, leaving 9 bases unmatched. The CDR3 loop is CASSPGGLAINEQFF. CDR3 coding DNA: TGCGCCAGCAGCCCGGGTGGACTAGCGATTAATGAGCAGTTCTTC.

This chain connects TRBV14 to TRBJ1-5; weak D call: TRBD1 (5 bases). The CDR3 is 15 residues long. V lost 9 bases, J lost 7 bases, and 22 bases lay in between. CDR1 and CDR2 (germline): SGHDN, FVKESK. The CDR3 sequence is CARYLRRRGDQPQHF. The CDR3 coding sequence is TGTGCCAGATACTTACGGAGGAGGGGAGACCAGCCCCAGCATTTT.

The chain combines TRBV30 with TRBJ1-2; TRBD1 is a possible D gene (5 bases). V gave up 4 bases and J gave up 3 bases, with 12 bases separating them. CDR1 is GTSNPN and CDR2 is SVGIG in the germline V gene (reference sequence). There are 13 residues in the CDR3. CDR3 sequence (DNA): TGTGCCTGGATAGCAGGGTCGGACTATGGCTACACCTTC. Amino acid sequence: CAWIAGSDYGYTF. Together with reference TRBV30 and TRBJ1-2, the CDR3 gives the full variable domain: SQTIHQWPATLVQPVGSPLSLECTVEGTSNPNLYWYRQAAGRGLQLLFYSVGIGQISSEVPQNLSASRPQDRQFILSSKKLLLSDSGFYLCAWIAGSDYGYTFGSGTRLTVV.

A single count supports this clone. The J gene is TRBJ2-1, the V gene TRBV7-2, with 10 bases identical to TRBD2. J gave up 4 bases and V 2 bases, and 11 bases lay outside the gene matches. Germline V CDR1 and CDR2: SGHTA, FQGNSA. The CDR3 loop spans 18 amino acids. The CDR3 DNA sequence: TGTGCCAGCAGCTTACGACCCCCGAGCGGGGGGGCGTACAATGAGCAGTTCTTC. Translated: CASSLRPPSGGAYNEQFF.

The sample holds a few counts of this clone. At one end, the junction sequence differs from germline, possibly due to a read error. The chain combines TRBV7-7 with TRBJ2-7; 8 positions match TRBD2. CDR1 is SSHAT and CDR2 is FNYEAQ in the germline V gene (reference sequence). The CDR3 length is 13 residues. The CDR3 here is CASRQAGATSPYF. In DNA form, the CDR3 reads TGTGCTAGCAGACAAGCGGGGGCCACGAGTCCGTACTTC.

This chain joins TRBV14 and TRBJ1-2; D remains ambiguous. CDR1 SGHDN and CDR2 FVKESK come from the germline V gene. The CDR3 covers 15 residues. V dropped 3 bases and J dropped 5 bases, with 16 bases sitting between them. The CDR3 is CASSHRSRLSYGYTF. DNA of the CDR3: TGTGCCAGCAGCCACCGGAGCAGATTGTCTTATGGCTACACCTTC.

The chain combines TRBV28 with TRBJ2-7, with 8 bases identical to TRBD1. The length of the CDR3 is 14 residues. Losses at the gene ends were 3 bases for V and 6 bases for J; bases not matched to a gene: 7. Germline CDR1 is MDHEN and CDR2 is SYDVKM. The CDR3 protein is CASSLRTGLGEQYF. The CDR3 bases are TGTGCCAGCAGTTTGAGGACAGGGTTGGGCGAGCAGTACTTC.

The chain links TRBV28 to TRBJ1-1; D might be TRBD1 (5 bases). Germline CDR1 reads MDHEN; CDR2 reads SYDVKM. The CDR3 runs 15 residues. V dropped 3 bases and J dropped 6 bases, with 17 bases sitting between them. CDR3 DNA: TGTGCCAGCAGTTTGGTCCAAGCGGGGGGACCTGAAGCTTTCTTT. It codes for CASSLVQAGGPEAFF.

The chain has TRBV29-1 and TRBJ2-7, with 7 bases aligning to TRBD2. The germline gives CDR1 SQVTM, CDR2 ANQGSEA. Trimming at V came to 6 bases and at J to 7 bases, leaving 9 bases not matched to a gene. The CDR3 is made up of 12 amino acids. CDR3 in amino acids: CSVELMGGEQYF. DNA of the CDR3: TGCAGCGTCGAGCTTATGGGGGGGGAGCAGTACTTC.

This chain uses TRBV7-2 with TRBJ2-5, with D hard to call. V lost 5 bases and J 5 bases, leaving 9 bases between the germline ends. CDR1 and CDR2 (germline): SGHTA, FQGNSA. This CDR3 comprises 12 residues. The CDR3 reads CASSPSRETQYF. The CDR3 DNA reads TGTGCCAGCAGCCCCTCTAGGGAGACCCAGTACTTC. Full variable domain (remainder filled in from reference TRBV7-2 and TRBJ2-5): GAGVSQSPSNKVTEKGKDVELRCDPISGHTALYWYRQSLGQGLEFLIYFQGNSAPDKSGLPSDRFSAERTGGSVSTLTIQRTQQEDSAVYLCASSPSRETQYFGPGTRLLVL.

This sequence joins TRBV11-2 and TRBJ2-2; D is possibly TRBD2 (7 bases). CDR3 length: 16 amino acids. V shed 5 bases and J shed 7 bases, with 20 bases lying between them. In germline, CDR1 is SGHAT, CDR2 FQNNGV. The CDR3 sequence: CASSPLAGADSGELFF. The CDR3 nucleotides read TGTGCCAGCAGCCCACTGGCGGGGGCCGACAGCGGGGAGCTGTTTTTT.

The CDR3 DNA is TGCGCCAGCAGCAGTTTACAGGGGGTTGAGCAGTTCTTC. This sequence encodes CASSSLQGVEQFF. The chain has TRBV5-1 and TRBJ2-1; TRBD1 aligns across 8 bases. From germline, CDR1 is SGHRS and CDR2 YFSETQ. With 4 bases clipped from V and 9 bases from J, the junction kept 6 bases outside the gene matches. This CDR3 contains 13 residues.

V and J are TRBV28 and TRBJ1-1, with 7 bases aligning to TRBD1. V shed 5 bases, J shed 0 bases, and the junction held 15 bases outside the gene matches. The germline V gene has CDR1 MDHEN and CDR2 SYDVKM. The CDR3 has 18 amino acids. CDR3 region: CASSPMSLQGSLNTEAFF. Here the CDR3 DNA reads TGTGCCAGCAGTCCGATGAGCCTACAGGGGTCGCTGAACACTGAAGCTTTCTTT.

This clone was seen only a few times. The chain links TRBV6-4 to TRBJ2-3; 16 bases fit TRBD2. Germline assignment: CDR1 MRHNA and CDR2 SNTAGT. V dropped 6 bases and J dropped 4; count of bases not matched to a gene: 4. The CDR3 extends over 16 amino acids. The DNA for the CDR3 is TGTGCCAGCAGCCCGGGACTAGCGGGGGGGCCAGATACGCAGTATTTT. It translates to CASSPGLAGGPDTQYF.

CDR3 region: CASTEQGYYGYTF. In DNA, the CDR3 is TGCGCCAGCACCGAACAGGGTTACTATGGCTACACCTTC. The chain joins TRBV5-1 to TRBJ1-2, with D tentatively TRBD1 (6 bases). Germline V gives CDR1 SGHRS, CDR2 YFSETQ. CDR3 length equals 13 residues. With 6 bases removed from V and 3 bases from J, the gap between germline ends came to 12 bases.

The chain is built from TRBV7-2 and TRBJ2-5, with 8 bases aligning to TRBD1. The length of the CDR3 is 15 residues. J lost 2 bases, V lost 3 bases, and 5 bases had no gene match. Germline values: CDR1 SGHTA, CDR2 FQGNSA. The CDR3 reads CASSFRGRGQETQYF. The CDR3 DNA reads as TGTGCCAGCAGCTTCAGGGGGCGTGGGCAAGAGACCCAGTACTTC.

The V gene is TRBV4-1, the J gene TRBJ1-5; D gene uncertain. V gave up 0 bases and J gave up 5 bases, with 8 bases separating them. This CDR3 is built from 14 residues. The germline V gene has CDR1 MGHRA and CDR2 YSYEKL. The CDR3 sequence: CASSQEEGYQPQHF. The CDR3, as DNA: TGCGCCAGCAGCCAAGAAGAGGGTTATCAGCCCCAGCATTTT.

This clone was detected once. This chain connects TRBV5-1 to TRBJ2-7; possibly TRBD1 for D (6 bases). The CDR3 runs to 17 residues. V was cut by 2 bases and J by 5 bases, with 23 bases left in between. Germline V gives CDR1 SGHRS, CDR2 YFSETQ. CDR3 region: CASSFTYSQGIDNEQYF. CDR3 DNA: TGCGCCAGCAGCTTTACGTATTCCCAGGGGATTGACAACGAGCAGTACTTC.

V and J are TRBV5-1 and TRBJ2-3, with TRBD2 matching over 7 bases. CDR3 size: 15 residues. J gave up 4 bases and V 0 bases, and 5 bases lay outside the gene matches. Germline loops: CDR1 SGHRS, CDR2 YFSETQ. CDR3 residues: CASSLGSGVPDTQYF. Here the CDR3 DNA reads TGCGCCAGCAGCTTGGGAAGCGGGGTTCCAGATACGCAGTATTTT.

The rearrangement joins TRBV2 to TRBJ2-1; D is unclear. In germline, CDR1 is SNHLY, CDR2 FYNNEI. With 5 bases removed from V and 6 bases from J, the gap between germline ends came to 8 bases. The CDR3 sequence is 12 residues long. The CDR3 reads CASSFRFNEQFF. DNA of the CDR3: TGTGCCAGCAGTTTCCGTTTCAATGAGCAGTTCTTC.